This T cell receptor beta chain appears in the sequencing data of a study of lymphopenia after photon versus proton radiotherapy. Repertoires were generated with immunoSEQ multiplex PCR, while TCRdb's copy carries only in-frame clones and drops some. This table holds around 30,000 clones, over 70% found once. Note on this clone: Its antigen is unidentified.

The ends were cut back, 1 base at V and 6 bases at J, with 12 bases in the middle. The germline gives CDR1 SEHNR, CDR2 FQNEAQ (reference sequence). The CDR3 contains 15 residues. Findings of the study overall: After lymphocyte nadir, photon-treated repertoires showed oligoclonal expansion, especially CD8+ Temra. Only patients who died were analyzed for survival; proton advantage is unproven.

The sequence was collected from a woman between 70 and 85 years old with pancreatic cancer. The V call is TRBV7-9, the J call TRBJ2-2; D might be TRBD2 (6 bases). This material consisted of peripheral blood, taken from a patient treated with proton-based radiotherapy. In DNA, the CDR3 is TGTGCCAGCAGCTTAGTGCCCCCTAGCGCCGGGGAGCTGTTTTTT. It specifies CASSLVPPSAGELFF. Complete variable domain (other parts from reference TRBV7-9 and TRBJ2-2): DTGVSQNPRHKITKRGQNVTFRCDPISEHNRLYWYRQTLGQGPEFLTYFQNEAQLEKSRLLSDRFSAERPKGSFSTLEIQRTEQGDSAMYLCASSLVPPSAGELFFGEGSRLTVL.